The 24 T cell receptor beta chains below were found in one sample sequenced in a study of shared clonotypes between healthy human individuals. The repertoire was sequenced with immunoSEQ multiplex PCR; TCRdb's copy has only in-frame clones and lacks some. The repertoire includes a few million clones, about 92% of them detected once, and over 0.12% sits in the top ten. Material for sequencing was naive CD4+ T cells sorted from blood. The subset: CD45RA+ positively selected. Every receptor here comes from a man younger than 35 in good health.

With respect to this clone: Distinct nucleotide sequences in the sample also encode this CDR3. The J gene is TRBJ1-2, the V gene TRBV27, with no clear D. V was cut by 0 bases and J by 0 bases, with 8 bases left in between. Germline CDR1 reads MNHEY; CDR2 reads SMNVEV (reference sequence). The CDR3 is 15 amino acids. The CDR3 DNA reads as TGTGCCAGCAGTTTATCACCAGCCGCTAACTATGGCTACACCTTC. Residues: CASSLSPAANYGYTF.

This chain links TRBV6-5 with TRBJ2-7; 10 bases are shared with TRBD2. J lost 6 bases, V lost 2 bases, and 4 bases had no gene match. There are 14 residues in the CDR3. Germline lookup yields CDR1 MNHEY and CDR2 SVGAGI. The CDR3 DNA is TGTGCCAGCAGTTACGGGCTAGCGGGAGTCGAGCAGTACTTC. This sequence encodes CASSYGLAGVEQYF.

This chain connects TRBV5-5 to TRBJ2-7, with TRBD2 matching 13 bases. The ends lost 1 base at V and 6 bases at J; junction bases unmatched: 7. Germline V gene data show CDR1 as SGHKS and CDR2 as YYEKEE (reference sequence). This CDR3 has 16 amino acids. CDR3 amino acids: CASSLTTSGRAGEQYF. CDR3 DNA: TGTGCCAGCAGCTTGACTACTAGCGGGAGGGCCGGCGAGCAGTACTTC.

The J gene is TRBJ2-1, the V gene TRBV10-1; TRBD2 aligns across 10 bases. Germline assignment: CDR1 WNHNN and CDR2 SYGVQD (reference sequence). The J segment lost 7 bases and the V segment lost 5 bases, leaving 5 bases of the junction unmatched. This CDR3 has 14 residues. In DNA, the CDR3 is TGCGCCAGCAGTCTTAGCGGGGGGCGGAATGAGCAGTTCTTC. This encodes CASSLSGGRNEQFF.

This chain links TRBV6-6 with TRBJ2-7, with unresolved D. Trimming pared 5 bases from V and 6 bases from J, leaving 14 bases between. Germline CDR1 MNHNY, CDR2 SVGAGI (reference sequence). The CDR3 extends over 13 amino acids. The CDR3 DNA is TGTGCCAGCAGTCCCCTTTTTTCAGGCGAGCAGTACTTC. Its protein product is CASSPLFSGEQYF.

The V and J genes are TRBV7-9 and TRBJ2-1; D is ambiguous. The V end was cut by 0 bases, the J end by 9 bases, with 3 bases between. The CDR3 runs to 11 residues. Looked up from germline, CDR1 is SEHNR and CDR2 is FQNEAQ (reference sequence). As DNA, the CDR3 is TGTGCCAGCAGCTTAGCTGTTGAGCAGTTCTTC. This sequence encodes CASSLAVEQFF.

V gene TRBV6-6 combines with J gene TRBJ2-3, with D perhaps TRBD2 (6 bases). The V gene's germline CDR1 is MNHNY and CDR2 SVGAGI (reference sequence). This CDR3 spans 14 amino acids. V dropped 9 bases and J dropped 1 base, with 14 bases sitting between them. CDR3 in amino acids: CASIGASGTDTQYF. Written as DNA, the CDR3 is TGTGCCAGTATCGGAGCTAGCGGCACAGATACGCAGTATTTT.

Here the CDR3 DNA reads TGTGCCAGCAGCTTAAGGGACAGGGTCTACGAGCAGTACTTC. Protein product: CASSLRDRVYEQYF. The gene calls are TRBV5-5 and TRBJ2-7; the match to TRBD1 covers 9 bases. The V and J ends lost 2 bases and 3 bases, in that order; junction bases with no gene match: 3. There are 14 residues in the CDR3. CDR1 and CDR2 from the germline V gene are SGHKS and YYEKEE (reference sequence).

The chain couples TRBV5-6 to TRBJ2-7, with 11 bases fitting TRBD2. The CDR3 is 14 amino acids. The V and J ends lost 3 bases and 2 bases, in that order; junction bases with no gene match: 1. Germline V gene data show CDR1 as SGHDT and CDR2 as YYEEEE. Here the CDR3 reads CASSYSGGAYEQYF. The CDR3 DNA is TGTGCCAGCAGCTATAGCGGGGGGGCCTACGAGCAGTACTTC.

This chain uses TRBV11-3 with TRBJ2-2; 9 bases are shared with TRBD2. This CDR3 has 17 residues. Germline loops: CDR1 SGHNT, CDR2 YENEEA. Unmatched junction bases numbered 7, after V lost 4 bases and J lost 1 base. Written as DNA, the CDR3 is TGTGCCAGCAGCTCAGGGGTAGCGGGAGAGAACACCGGGGAGCTGTTTTTT. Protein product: CASSSGVAGENTGELFF.

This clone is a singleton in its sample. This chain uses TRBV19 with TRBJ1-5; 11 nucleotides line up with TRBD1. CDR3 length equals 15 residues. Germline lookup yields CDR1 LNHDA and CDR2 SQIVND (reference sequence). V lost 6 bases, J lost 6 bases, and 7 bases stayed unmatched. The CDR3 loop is CASRSGTGGIQPQHF. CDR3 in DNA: TGTGCCAGTAGGTCCGGGACAGGGGGTATTCAGCCCCAGCATTTT. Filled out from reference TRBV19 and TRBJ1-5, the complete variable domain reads DGGITQSPKYLFRKEGQNVTLSCEQNLNHDAMYWYRQDPGQGLRLIYYSQIVNDFQKGDIAEGYSVSREKKESFPLTVTSAQKNPTAFYLCASRSGTGGIQPQHFGDGTRLSIL.

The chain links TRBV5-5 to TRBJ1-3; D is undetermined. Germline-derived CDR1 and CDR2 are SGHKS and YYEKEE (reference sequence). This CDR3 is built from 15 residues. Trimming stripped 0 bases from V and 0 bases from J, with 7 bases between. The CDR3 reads CASSLVPGSGNTIYF. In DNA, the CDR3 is TGTGCCAGCAGCTTGGTCCCGGGCTCTGGAAACACCATATATTTT.

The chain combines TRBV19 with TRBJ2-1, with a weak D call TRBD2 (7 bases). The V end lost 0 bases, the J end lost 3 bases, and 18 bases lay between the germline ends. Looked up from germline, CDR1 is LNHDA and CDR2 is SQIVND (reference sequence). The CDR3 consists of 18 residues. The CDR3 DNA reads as TGTGCCAGTAGTATAGAGTACTCGGGGGGACAACTCTACAATGAGCAGTTCTTC. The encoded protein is CASSIEYSGGQLYNEQFF.

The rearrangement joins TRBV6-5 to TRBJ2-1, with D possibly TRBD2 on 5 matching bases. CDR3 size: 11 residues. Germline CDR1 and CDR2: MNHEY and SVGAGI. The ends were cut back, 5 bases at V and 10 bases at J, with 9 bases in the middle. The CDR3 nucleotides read TGTGCCAGCAGTGGCCCGGGAGAGCAGTTCTTC. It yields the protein CASSGPGEQFF.

The CDR3 protein is CASSFTGQSGELFF. Here the CDR3 DNA reads TGTGCCAGCAGCTTCACGGGGCAGTCCGGGGAGCTGTTTTTT. The chain is built from TRBV5-6 and TRBJ2-2; either TRBD1 or TRBD2 may supply D (5 bases each). This CDR3 contains 14 residues. Trimming cost V 2 bases and J 6 bases, with 11 bases left between them. CDR1 and CDR2 from the germline V gene are SGHDT and YYEEEE.

The DNA of the CDR3 is TGCAGCGCCTGGGACTCGAATGAAAAACTGTTTTTT. This sequence encodes CSAWDSNEKLFF. The V gene is TRBV29-1, the J gene TRBJ1-4, with D perhaps TRBD1 (5 bases). V was clipped by 7 bases and J by 5 bases, with 11 bases between them. The CDR3 consists of 12 residues. The germline gives CDR1 SQVTM, CDR2 ANQGSEA.

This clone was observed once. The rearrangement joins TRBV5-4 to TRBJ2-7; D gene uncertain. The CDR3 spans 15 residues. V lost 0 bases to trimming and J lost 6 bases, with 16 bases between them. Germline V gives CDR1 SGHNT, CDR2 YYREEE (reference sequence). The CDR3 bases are TGTGCCAGCAGCTTGGGTCACGGCGGTGGGGTCGAGCAGTACTTC. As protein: CASSLGHGGGVEQYF.

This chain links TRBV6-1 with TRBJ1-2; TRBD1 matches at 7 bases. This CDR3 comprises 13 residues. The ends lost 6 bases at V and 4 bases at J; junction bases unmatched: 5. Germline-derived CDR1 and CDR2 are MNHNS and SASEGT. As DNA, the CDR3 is TGTGCCAGCAGGCCAGGGGGGAGCTATGGCTACACCTTC. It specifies CASRPGGSYGYTF.

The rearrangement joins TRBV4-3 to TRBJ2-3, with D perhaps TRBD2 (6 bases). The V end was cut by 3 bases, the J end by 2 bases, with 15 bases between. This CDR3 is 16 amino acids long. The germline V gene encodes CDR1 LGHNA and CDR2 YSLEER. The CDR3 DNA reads TGCGCCAGCAGCCAGAGGAGGGTGGTAGACACAGATACGCAGTATTTT. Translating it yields CASSQRRVVDTDTQYF.

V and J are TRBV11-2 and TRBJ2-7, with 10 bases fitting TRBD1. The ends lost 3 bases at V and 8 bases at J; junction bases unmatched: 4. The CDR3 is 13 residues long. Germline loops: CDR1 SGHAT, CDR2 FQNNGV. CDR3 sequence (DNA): TGTGCCAGCAGCTTGGGGGACAGGGGACAGCAGTACTTC. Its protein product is CASSLGDRGQQYF.

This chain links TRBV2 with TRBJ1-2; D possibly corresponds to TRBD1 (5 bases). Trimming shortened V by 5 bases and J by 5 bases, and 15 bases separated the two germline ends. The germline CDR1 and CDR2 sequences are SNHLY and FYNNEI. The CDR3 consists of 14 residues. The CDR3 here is CASSKRDGRYGYTF. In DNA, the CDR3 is TGTGCCAGCAGTAAACGGGACGGGCGATATGGCTACACCTTC.

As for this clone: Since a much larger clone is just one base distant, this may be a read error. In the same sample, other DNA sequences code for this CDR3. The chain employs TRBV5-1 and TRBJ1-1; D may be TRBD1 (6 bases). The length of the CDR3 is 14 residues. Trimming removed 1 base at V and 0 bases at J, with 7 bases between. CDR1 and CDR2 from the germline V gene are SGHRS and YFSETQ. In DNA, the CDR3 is TGCGCCAGCAGCTTGACAGGGTTGAACACTGAAGCTTTCTTT. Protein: CASSLTGLNTEAFF.

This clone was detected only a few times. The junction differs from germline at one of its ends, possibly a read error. CDR3 sequence reads: CASSQESKQPQHF. Written as DNA, the CDR3 is TGCGCCAGCAGCCAAGAAAGCAAACAGCCCCAGCATTTT. The J gene is TRBJ1-5, the V gene TRBV4-1, with D unresolved. The CDR3 length is 13 residues. Germline values: CDR1 MGHRA, CDR2 YSYEKL.

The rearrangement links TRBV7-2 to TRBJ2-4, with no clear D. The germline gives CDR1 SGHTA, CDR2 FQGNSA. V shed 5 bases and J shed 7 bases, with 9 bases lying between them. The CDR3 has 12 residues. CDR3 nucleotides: TGTGCCAGCAGCCCTCGTACGAACATTCAGTACTTC. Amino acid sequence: CASSPRTNIQYF.